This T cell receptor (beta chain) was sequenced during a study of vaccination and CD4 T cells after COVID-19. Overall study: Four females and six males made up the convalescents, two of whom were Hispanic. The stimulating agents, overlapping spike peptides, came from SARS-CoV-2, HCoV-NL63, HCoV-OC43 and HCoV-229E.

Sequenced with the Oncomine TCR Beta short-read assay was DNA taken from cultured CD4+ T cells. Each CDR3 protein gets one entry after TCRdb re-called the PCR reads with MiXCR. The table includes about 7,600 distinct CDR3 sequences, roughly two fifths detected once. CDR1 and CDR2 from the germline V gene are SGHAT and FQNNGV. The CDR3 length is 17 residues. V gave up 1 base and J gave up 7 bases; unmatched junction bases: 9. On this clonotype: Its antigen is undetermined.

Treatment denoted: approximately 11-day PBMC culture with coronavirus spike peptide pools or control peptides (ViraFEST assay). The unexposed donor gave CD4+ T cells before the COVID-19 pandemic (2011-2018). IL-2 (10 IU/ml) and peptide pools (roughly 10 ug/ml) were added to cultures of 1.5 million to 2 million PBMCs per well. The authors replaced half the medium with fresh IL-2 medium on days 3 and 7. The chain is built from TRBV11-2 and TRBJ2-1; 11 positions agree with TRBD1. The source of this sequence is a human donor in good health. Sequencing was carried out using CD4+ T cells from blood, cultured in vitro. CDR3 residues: CASSLGLLRDRGNEQFF. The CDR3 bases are TGTGCCAGCAGCTTAGGATTACTCCGGGACAGGGGGAATGAGCAGTTCTTC.